A selection of T cell receptor beta chains follows, all from one sample in a study of early T cells in non-severe SARS-CoV-2 infection. TCRdb processed the 5' RACE reads anew with MiXCR; each CDR3 protein has one entry. The sample has 70,000 or so distinct CDR3 sequences, about 9.5% seen once. The sample here was whole blood, taken at baseline. All receptors derive from an adult who was a healthcare worker with PCR-confirmed SARS-CoV-2 infection or an uninfected control (not recorded which). Both conserved end residues are part of each CDR3. The D gene is left open where the match is weak. For some rows the clone size is stated as once, few or many, or as a class when expanded; others skip it.

d_gene: -
j_gene: TRBJ1-2
abundance: -
v_gene: TRBV30
CDR3nt: TGTGCCTTCTCTTCGCCGCCGGGAGATCTCTATGGCTACACCTTC
CDR3aa: CAFSSPPGDLYGYTF

d_gene: -
j_gene: TRBJ1-1
abundance: few
v_gene: TRBV21-1
CDR3nt: TGTGCCCGTGAAAGGGCGAGACAGGGGCCGTTGAGAGCTTTCTTT
CDR3aa: CARERARQGPLRAFF

d_gene: -
j_gene: TRBJ2-2
abundance: once
v_gene: TRBV6-1
CDR3nt: TGTGCCAGCAGTGCAATAACGGGGGAGCTGTTTTTT
CDR3aa: CASSAITGELFF

d_gene: -
j_gene: TRBJ2-1
abundance: -
v_gene: TRBV6-5
CDR3nt: TGTGCCAGCAGTTACTTTCAGACAGGTTCCTACAATGAGCAGTTCTTC
CDR3aa: CASSYFQTGSYNEQFF

d_gene: -
j_gene: TRBJ2-6
abundance: few
v_gene: TRBV2
CDR3nt: TGTGCCAGCAGTACCACGGGGCCTGGGGCCAACGTCCTGACTTTC
CDR3aa: CASSTTGPGANVLTF

d_gene: -
j_gene: TRBJ1-5
abundance: many
v_gene: TRBV19
CDR3nt: TGTGCCAGTAGTATCACAGGCCTTAGCAATCAGCCCCAGCATTTT
CDR3aa: CASSITGLSNQPQHF

d_gene: -
j_gene: TRBJ2-4
abundance: few
v_gene: TRBV30
CDR3nt: TGTGCCTGGAGTAAGACCCGGGCCAAAAACATTCAGTACTTC
CDR3aa: CAWSKTRAKNIQYF

d_gene: -
j_gene: TRBJ2-3
abundance: many
v_gene: TRBV12-3/TRBV12-4
CDR3nt: TGTGCCAGCATTTTCTCCACAGATACGCAGTATTTT
CDR3aa: CASIFSTDTQYF

d_gene: TRBD1
j_gene: TRBJ2-4
abundance: -
v_gene: TRBV12-5
CDR3nt: TGTGCTAGTGGTTTGGGACAGGGGGCCAAAAACATTCAGTACTTC
CDR3aa: CASGLGQGAKNIQYF

d_gene: -
j_gene: TRBJ1-5
abundance: -
v_gene: TRBV6-1
CDR3nt: TGTGCCAGCAGTGAAGCGGGCCAGCGTAGCAATCAGCCCCAGCATTTT
CDR3aa: CASSEAGQRSNQPQHF

d_gene: -
j_gene: TRBJ2-3
abundance: few
v_gene: TRBV12-3/TRBV12-4
CDR3nt: TGTGCCAGCAGCTCTCGTTACGGGTTCGGCACAGATACGCAGTATTTT
CDR3aa: CASSSRYGFGTDTQYF

d_gene: -
j_gene: TRBJ1-1
abundance: -
v_gene: TRBV20-1
CDR3nt: TGCAGCACCCCGACAGGCGTGGGCACTGAAGCTTTCTTT
CDR3aa: CSTPTGVGTEAFF

d_gene: -
j_gene: TRBJ1-2
abundance: few
v_gene: TRBV20-1
CDR3nt: TGCAGTGCTGGGGAGAGTGGGGGCTACACCTTC
CDR3aa: CSAGESGGYTF

d_gene: -
j_gene: TRBJ2-2
abundance: -
v_gene: TRBV6-5
CDR3nt: TGTGCCAGCAGATCCCCCACAGTGACCGGGGAGCTGTTTTTT
CDR3aa: CASRSPTVTGELFF

d_gene: TRBD1
j_gene: TRBJ2-7
abundance: many
v_gene: TRBV7-2
CDR3nt: TGTGCCAGCAGCTCGGCCGGGACAGGGGTCTACGAGCAGTACTTC
CDR3aa: CASSSAGTGVYEQYF

d_gene: -
j_gene: TRBJ1-2
abundance: -
v_gene: TRBV7-2
CDR3nt: TGTGCCAGCAGCTTATCAGGAAGGAATATGCGCTATGGCTACACCTTC
CDR3aa: CASSLSGRNMRYGYTF

d_gene: TRBD1
j_gene: TRBJ1-1
abundance: few
v_gene: TRBV7-2
CDR3nt: TGTGCCAGCAGCTTAACCGTGGGACAGGGAGCTTTCTTT
CDR3aa: CASSLTVGQGAFF

d_gene: -
j_gene: TRBJ1-5
abundance: few
v_gene: TRBV27
CDR3nt: TGTGCCAGCAGACCGGACTGGCCGAGTGGGCCCCAGCATTTT
CDR3aa: CASRPDWPSGPQHF

d_gene: -
j_gene: TRBJ1-6
abundance: many
v_gene: TRBV9
CDR3nt: TGTGCCAGCAGCTACGACGGACGGCCGAATTCACCCCTCCACTTT
CDR3aa: CASSYDGRPNSPLHF

d_gene: -
j_gene: TRBJ1-5
abundance: -
v_gene: TRBV6-1
CDR3nt: TGTGCCAGCAGGCCCACGGAGGCCCAGGGAGCCCAGCATTTT
CDR3aa: CASRPTEAQGAQHF

d_gene: -
j_gene: TRBJ2-7
abundance: -
v_gene: TRBV5-6
CDR3nt: TGTGCCAGCAGCCATAGGGACTACGAGCAGTACTTC
CDR3aa: CASSHRDYEQYF

d_gene: -
j_gene: TRBJ1-5
abundance: -
v_gene: TRBV6-2/TRBV6-3
CDR3nt: TGTGCCAGCAGTTACTCTAGGAGGAGCAATCAGCCCCAGCATTTT
CDR3aa: CASSYSRRSNQPQHF

d_gene: -
j_gene: TRBJ2-5
abundance: few
v_gene: TRBV27
CDR3nt: TGTGCCAGCAGTTCTCCCCGGGGCAGCCAGACCCAGTACTTC
CDR3aa: CASSSPRGSQTQYF

d_gene: -
j_gene: TRBJ2-7
abundance: few
v_gene: TRBV4-1
CDR3nt: TGCGCCAGCAGCCAAGATTTCCGGGGGGAGCAGTACTTC
CDR3aa: CASSQDFRGEQYF

d_gene: TRBD1
j_gene: TRBJ2-2
abundance: few
v_gene: TRBV6-4
CDR3nt: TGTGCCAGCAGTGACTCCGGCAGGGGGCACATCGGGGAGCTGTTTTTT
CDR3aa: CASSDSGRGHIGELFF

d_gene: TRBD1
j_gene: TRBJ2-5
abundance: few
v_gene: TRBV30
CDR3nt: TGTGCCTGGAGGACAGGGGGACAAGAGACCCAGTACTTC
CDR3aa: CAWRTGGQETQYF

d_gene: -
j_gene: TRBJ1-5
abundance: many
v_gene: TRBV6-1
CDR3nt: TGTGCCAGCACAGGGGTTCGCCAGCCCCAGCATTTT
CDR3aa: CASTGVRQPQHF

d_gene: TRBD1
j_gene: TRBJ1-1
abundance: few
v_gene: TRBV12-5
CDR3nt: TGTGCTAGTGGTTTGTCGGACAGGGACAAAGCTTTCTTT
CDR3aa: CASGLSDRDKAFF

d_gene: TRBD1
j_gene: TRBJ2-2
abundance: -
v_gene: TRBV13
CDR3nt: TGTGCCAGCAGCTTAACAGGGGGCTCCGGGGAGCTGTTTTTT
CDR3aa: CASSLTGGSGELFF

d_gene: -
j_gene: TRBJ1-4
abundance: many
v_gene: TRBV20-1
CDR3nt: TGCAGTGCTAGAAGGAGGTTTGGCGGATCAACTAATGAAAAACTGTTTTTT
CDR3aa: CSARRRFGGSTNEKLFF

d_gene: -
j_gene: TRBJ2-6
abundance: -
v_gene: TRBV5-1
CDR3nt: TGCGCCAGCAGCTTGCTCAGCCTCCACAACTCTGGGGCCAACGTCCTGACTTTC
CDR3aa: CASSLLSLHNSGANVLTF

d_gene: -
j_gene: TRBJ1-2
abundance: -
v_gene: TRBV6-5
CDR3nt: TGTGCCAGCAGTTACGGGGCAGGTTATGGCTACACCTTC
CDR3aa: CASSYGAGYGYTF

d_gene: -
j_gene: TRBJ1-1
abundance: -
v_gene: TRBV3-1
CDR3nt: TGTGCCAGCAGCCAATTAGGGCAGCACCATGAAGCTTTCTTT
CDR3aa: CASSQLGQHHEAFF

d_gene: -
j_gene: TRBJ2-5
abundance: many
v_gene: TRBV19
CDR3nt: TGTGCCAGCAGGGTGGGAGAGACCCAGTACTTC
CDR3aa: CASRVGETQYF

d_gene: TRBD1
j_gene: TRBJ2-5
abundance: -
v_gene: TRBV19
CDR3nt: TGTGCCAGTAGTATTGGGGGTAATGAGGGGGCAGAGACCCAGTACTTC
CDR3aa: CASSIGGNEGAETQYF

d_gene: -
j_gene: TRBJ1-1
abundance: -
v_gene: TRBV7-3
CDR3nt: TGTGCCAGCAGCCCAGGGTCATCCGAGGCCACTGAAGCTTTCTTT
CDR3aa: CASSPGSSEATEAFF

d_gene: -
j_gene: TRBJ2-5
abundance: few
v_gene: TRBV28
CDR3nt: TGTGCCAGCAGTATGTTGGGGGGCGAGCAAGAGACCCAGTACTTC
CDR3aa: CASSMLGGEQETQYF

d_gene: -
j_gene: TRBJ1-6
abundance: many
v_gene: TRBV12-3/TRBV12-4
CDR3nt: TGTGCCAGCAGTCTCGGGGGGTCTTGGTCACCCCTCCACTTT
CDR3aa: CASSLGGSWSPLHF

d_gene: -
j_gene: TRBJ1-5
abundance: many
v_gene: TRBV30
CDR3nt: TGTGCCTGGGGGCTGGGGTTGGGGAATCAGCCCCAGCATTTT
CDR3aa: CAWGLGLGNQPQHF

d_gene: TRBD1
j_gene: TRBJ2-3
abundance: many
v_gene: TRBV30
CDR3nt: TGTGCCTGGGATCTATCCGCCGGGACAGGGACATATACGCAGTATTTT
CDR3aa: CAWDLSAGTGTYTQYF

d_gene: -
j_gene: TRBJ2-7
abundance: few
v_gene: TRBV6-5
CDR3nt: TGTGCCAGCAGTTACAGTAGCACCTACGAGCAGTACTTC
CDR3aa: CASSYSSTYEQYF

d_gene: TRBD2
j_gene: TRBJ2-7
abundance: many
v_gene: TRBV11-2
CDR3nt: TGTGCCAGCAGCTTAACTAGCGGGGCGTACGAGCAGTACTTC
CDR3aa: CASSLTSGAYEQYF

d_gene: TRBD1
j_gene: TRBJ1-1
abundance: many
v_gene: TRBV12-3/TRBV12-4
CDR3nt: TGTGCCAGCAGTCACCGACAGGGAAGGAACACTGAAGCTTTCTTT
CDR3aa: CASSHRQGRNTEAFF

d_gene: TRBD2
j_gene: TRBJ2-3
abundance: many
v_gene: TRBV7-2
CDR3nt: TGTGCCAGCAGTCGTGCGGCTAGCGGGGGTTCTAATACGCAGTATTTT
CDR3aa: CASSRAASGGSNTQYF

d_gene: -
j_gene: TRBJ1-1
abundance: many
v_gene: TRBV29-1
CDR3nt: TGCAGCGTTGGTCTGGGGGACACTGAAGCTTTCTTT
CDR3aa: CSVGLGDTEAFF